This T cell receptor beta chain stems from a study of T cells in tumors after PD-1 blockade. As for the study in general: During anti-PD-1 treatment, some patients continued daily vismodegib 150 mg. Blood samples averaged about 110,000 templates (range roughly 24,000-290,000) and roughly 37,000 unique clonotypes. Study-wide results and limits: Some novel exhausted tumor clones appeared in pre-treatment blood, suggesting peripheral recruitment.

The CDR3 loop spans 14 amino acids. V shed 5 bases and J shed 2 bases, with 10 bases lying between them. The germline gives CDR1 SGHVS, CDR2 FQNEAQ. Genomic DNA template from tumor biopsies or peripheral blood, about 600 ng to 6,004 ng input. As regards this clone: Its specificity is unknown.

Here immunoSEQ multiplex PCR was the method, and the copy in TCRdb shows in-frame clones only, minus some. The data show more than 40,000 clones, 65% to 85% seen once. The receptor comes from a human donor with advanced basal cell or squamous cell carcinoma (not recorded which). The rearrangement uses TRBV7-8 and TRBJ2-1; D is ambiguous. The input for sequencing was PBMCs, taken before anti-PD-1 therapy. The CDR3 loop is CASSTETTYNEQFF. The CDR3 nucleotides read TGTGCCAGCAGCACGGAGACGACCTACAATGAGCAGTTCTTC.